This T cell receptor (beta chain) emerged from a study of identifying expanded T cells in peripheral blood. Profiled with immunoSEQ multiplex PCR; TCRdb holds only in-frame clones, not every one. The profile shows 90,000 or so clones, approximately 90% of them singletons. A single count supports this clone. The sequence derives from a person aged 18 to 70 in good health. What was sequenced was blood.

CDR3 in amino acids: CASSLGKGSGGTYEQYF. DNA for the CDR3: TGTGCCAGCAGCTTGGGGAAGGGGAGCGGGGGGACGTACGAGCAGTACTTC. This chain connects TRBV7-9 to TRBJ2-7, with 9 positions matching TRBD2. CDR3 length equals 17 residues. Germline CDR1 is SEHNR and CDR2 is FQNEAQ (reference sequence). V shed 3 bases, J shed 4 bases, and the junction held 13 bases outside the gene matches.